These 22 T cell receptor beta chains were sequenced from one sample in a study of cytomegalovirus exposure and HLA in healthy donors. It was with 60 Vbeta and 13 Jbeta primers that the PCR ran. Data came from immunoSEQ multiplex PCR; TCRdb stores just in-frame clones and leaves some out. The sample shows approximately 88,000 clones, about four fifths of them seen only once. The sample taken for sequencing was PBMCs. The receptors stem from a young man in good health and CMV-seropositive.

V gene TRBV5-1 combines with J gene TRBJ1-1; weak D call: TRBD1 (6 bases). The V end lost 3 bases, the J end lost 4 bases, and 16 bases lay between the germline ends. This CDR3 region has 15 residues. CDR1 is SGHRS and CDR2 is YFSETQ in the germline V gene. The CDR3 coding sequence is TGCGCCAGCAGCTCAGGGGAATTGGTTGGCACTGAAGCTTTCTTT. This gives the protein CASSSGELVGTEAFF. The entire variable domain, with the rest obtained from reference TRBV5-1 and TRBJ1-1, is as follows: KAGVTQTPRYLIKTRGQQVTLSCSPISGHRSVSWYQQTPGQGLQFLFEYFSETQRNKGNFPGRFSGRQFSNSRSEMNVSTLELGDSALYLCASSSGELVGTEAFFGQGTRLTVV.

This clone was observed a few times. This rearrangement joins TRBV2 to TRBJ1-2, with TRBD1 matching 7 bases. CDR3 length: 14 residues. With V trimmed by 5 bases and J by 7 bases, 10 bases remained unmatched. CDR1 SNHLY and CDR2 FYNNEI come from the germline V gene. The CDR3: CASSLSDWTGGYTF. The CDR3 region has the DNA TGTGCCAGCAGTCTGTCCGACTGGACAGGTGGCTACACCTTC.

This chain connects TRBV6-5 to TRBJ1-3; tentatively, D is TRBD1 (5 bases). Germline CDR1 reads MNHEY; CDR2 reads SVGAGI. The CDR3 totals 16 residues. V gave up 2 bases and J gave up 0 bases, with 11 bases separating them. CDR3 amino acids: CASSYADRRSGNTIYF. In DNA form, the CDR3 reads TGTGCCAGCAGTTACGCTGACAGACGCTCTGGAAACACCATATATTTT.

The rearrangement links TRBV19 to TRBJ1-2; D might be TRBD1 (6 bases). With 5 bases removed from V and 2 bases from J, the gap between germline ends came to 9 bases. CDR1 LNHDA and CDR2 SQIVND come from the germline V gene (reference sequence). CDR3 length equals 13 residues. CDR3 sequence reads: CASSLQGNYGYTF. The CDR3 DNA sequence: TGTGCCAGTAGTCTACAGGGAAACTATGGCTACACCTTC.

CDR3 residues: CASSHPPRGPIKDGYTF. The CDR3 coding sequence is TGCGCCAGCAGCCATCCTCCACGGGGTCCTATTAAGGATGGCTACACCTTC. This sequence joins TRBV4-1 and TRBJ1-2; D unclear. V was trimmed by 3 bases and J by 6 bases, leaving 23 bases between them. Germline V CDR1 and CDR2: MGHRA, YSYEKL. CDR3 size: 17 residues.

The chain couples TRBV7-3 to TRBJ2-1; TRBD2 agrees at 11 bases. The CDR3 totals 15 residues. The germline V gene has CDR1 SGHTA and CDR2 FQGTGA. The V segment lost 3 bases and the J segment 7 bases; nucleotides outside the gene matches: 5. CDR3 DNA: TGTGCCAGCAGCTTTATAGCGGGAGGGAGGAATGAGCAGTTCTTC. Translation: CASSFIAGGRNEQFF.

Here the CDR3 reads CASSFGQRTEAFF. The CDR3, as DNA: TGTGCCAGCAGCTTTGGACAGAGGACTGAAGCTTTCTTT. This chain joins TRBV13 and TRBJ1-1; perhaps TRBD1 as D (6 bases). Trimming shortened V by 3 bases and J by 5 bases, and 10 bases separated the two germline ends. CDR3 length: 13 residues. Germline assignment: CDR1 PRHDT and CDR2 FYEKMQ (reference sequence). Filled out from reference TRBV13 and TRBJ1-1, the complete variable domain reads AAGVIQSPRHLIKEKRETATLKCYPIPRHDTVYWYQQGPGQDPQFLISFYEKMQSDKGSIPDRFSAQQFSDYHSELNMSSLELGDSALYFCASSFGQRTEAFFGQGTRLTVV.

The chain uses TRBV5-1 and TRBJ2-5; possibly TRBD1 for D (6 bases). The V end was cut by 4 bases, the J end by 3 bases, with 13 bases between. The germline CDR1 and CDR2 sequences are SGHRS and YFSETQ. This CDR3 spans 14 amino acids. The CDR3 sequence: CASSPRTDEETQYF. Here the CDR3 DNA reads TGCGCCAGCAGCCCACGGACAGACGAAGAGACCCAGTACTTC.

The chain combines TRBV28 with TRBJ1-1, with D perhaps matching TRBD1 (6 bases). The germline V gene has CDR1 MDHEN and CDR2 SYDVKM. This CDR3 contains 10 residues. V lost 10 bases, J lost 7 bases, and 10 bases lay in between. The CDR3 DNA follows: TGTGCCATCGGGACAAGTGAAGCTTTCTTT. This translates into CAIGTSEAFF. The variable domain in full, with the rest retrieved from reference TRBV28 and TRBJ1-1, is DVKVTQSSRYLVKRTGEKVFLECVQDMDHENMFWYRQDPGLGLRLIYFSYDVKMKEKGDIPEGYSVSREKKERFSLILESASTNQTSMYLCAIGTSEAFFGQGTRLTVV.

The rearrangement links TRBV4-1 to TRBJ2-4, with 10 nucleotides matching TRBD1. The CDR3 is 17 residues long. The junction had 18 bases not matched to a gene; V was cut back by 8 bases and J by 8 bases. Per germline, CDR1 MGHRA and CDR2 YSYEKL. The CDR3 spells CASRKGTGVRLEDIQYF. CDR3 in DNA: TGCGCCAGCCGCAAGGGGACAGGGGTGAGATTGGAAGACATTCAGTACTTC.

The chain has TRBV4-1 and TRBJ2-5, with 9 bases that match TRBD2. V lost 4 bases, J lost 0 bases, and 6 bases stayed unmatched. Germline CDR1 is MGHRA and CDR2 is YSYEKL. There are 16 residues in the CDR3. CDR3: CASSPQTSGNQETQYF. In DNA, the CDR3 is TGCGCCAGCAGCCCCCAGACTAGCGGCAACCAAGAGACCCAGTACTTC.

J is TRBJ1-1 and V is TRBV29-1, with D perhaps TRBD1 (5 bases). The CDR3 consists of 15 residues. Trimming pared 7 bases from V and 5 bases from J, leaving 23 bases between. Per germline, CDR1 SQVTM and CDR2 ANQGSEA. CDR3 region: CSAVEGPPAGTEAFF. In DNA form, the CDR3 reads TGCAGCGCTGTAGAGGGCCCTCCCGCAGGGACTGAAGCTTTCTTT. Using reference TRBV29-1 and TRBJ1-1 for the parts outside the CDR3, the full variable domain is SAVISQKPSRDICQRGTSLTIQCQVDSQVTMMFWYRQQPGQSLTLIATANQGSEATYESGFVIDKFPISRPNLTFSTLTVSNMSPEDSSIYLCSAVEGPPAGTEAFFGQGTRLTVV.

The chain couples TRBV25-1 to TRBJ2-3, with a tentative D call TRBD2 (6 bases). The CDR3 has 18 amino acids. The ends were cut back, 2 bases at V and 0 bases at J, with 18 bases in the middle. Germline CDR1 and CDR2: MGHDK and SYGVNS. CDR3: CASSEGDYGGSSTDTQYF. CDR3 sequence (DNA): TGTGCCAGCAGTGAAGGGGATTATGGGGGGTCTAGCACAGATACGCAGTATTTT. Using reference TRBV25-1 and TRBJ2-3 for the parts outside the CDR3, the full variable domain is EADIYQTPRYLVIGTGKKITLECSQTMGHDKMYWYQQDPGMELHLIHYSYGVNSTEKGDLSSESTVSRIRTEHFPLTLESARPSHTSQYLCASSEGDYGGSSTDTQYFGPGTRLTVL.

This rearrangement joins TRBV2 to TRBJ1-1; 9 nucleotides line up with TRBD1. The CDR3 has 13 amino acids. Germline CDR1 reads SNHLY; CDR2 reads FYNNEI. The V segment lost 6 bases and the J segment 1 base; nucleotides outside the gene matches: 0. This CDR3 is CASRTGGNTEAFF. For the CDR3, the DNA is TGTGCCAGCAGGACAGGGGGGAACACTGAAGCTTTCTTT.

The V and J genes are TRBV11-2 and TRBJ2-5; a weak D match, TRBD2 (5 bases). The CDR3 has 14 residues. Trimming took 4 bases from V and 6 from J, leaving 15 bases between them. Germline CDR1 reads SGHAT; CDR2 reads FQNNGV. The CDR3 sequence is CASSSIKSGQTQYF. CDR3 in DNA: TGTGCCAGCAGCTCCATTAAAAGCGGACAGACCCAGTACTTC.

The CDR3 spells CASRSGTGVSQPQHF. CDR3 sequence (DNA): TGTGCCAGCAGGTCCGGGACAGGGGTGAGTCAGCCCCAGCATTTT. The rearrangement joins TRBV6-5 to TRBJ1-5, with 10 bases fitting TRBD1. Germline values: CDR1 MNHEY, CDR2 SVGAGI. After removal of 6 bases from V and 6 bases from J, the junction contained 8 bases not matched to a gene. The CDR3 runs to 15 residues.

The chain has TRBV19 and TRBJ2-1, with 14 bases aligning to TRBD2. V lost 5 bases to trimming and J lost 9 bases; unmatched junction nucleotides: 6. Germline loops: CDR1 LNHDA, CDR2 SQIVND (reference sequence). CDR3 length: 15 residues. CDR3 DNA sequence: TGTGCCAGTAGTCCGGGACTAGCGGGAGCCGGTGAGCAGTTCTTC. Protein product: CASSPGLAGAGEQFF.

This clone has a handful of counts. This chain uses TRBV29-1 with TRBJ1-1; D not resolved. Per the germline V gene, CDR1 is SQVTM and CDR2 is ANQGSEA. This CDR3 spans 13 amino acids. Trimming took off 3 bases at V and 3 bases at J, with 11 bases between the two ends. The CDR3 spells CSVEWPADTEAFF. The CDR3 DNA reads as TGCAGCGTTGAGTGGCCTGCGGACACTGAAGCTTTCTTT.

The CDR3 sequence: CASSPRGGRYQPQHF. CDR3 sequence (DNA): TGTGCCAGCAGCCCCCGAGGCGGCCGTTATCAGCCCCAGCATTTT. The V gene is TRBV28, the J gene TRBJ1-5, with D hard to call. The germline CDR1 and CDR2 sequences are MDHEN and SYDVKM. CDR3 size: 15 residues. V lost 6 bases to trimming and J lost 5 bases, with 17 bases between them.

The rearrangement joins TRBV10-3 to TRBJ1-4, with D uncertain. Trimming pared 4 bases from V and 7 bases from J, leaving 16 bases between. From germline, CDR1 is ENHRY and CDR2 SYGVKD. This CDR3 has 15 amino acids. The chain's CDR3 is CAISASSGEREKLFF. The CDR3 bases are TGTGCCATCAGTGCCTCATCCGGGGAACGTGAAAAACTGTTTTTT.

The chain couples TRBV5-1 to TRBJ2-3; 8 bases agree with TRBD2. Germline V gene data show CDR1 as SGHRS and CDR2 as YFSETQ. This CDR3 spans 15 amino acids. J gave up 4 bases and V 3 bases, and 7 bases lay outside the gene matches. CDR3: CASSSNGLAADTQYF. Written as DNA, the CDR3 is TGCGCCAGCAGCTCTAACGGACTAGCTGCAGATACGCAGTATTTT.

In its sample, this clone was seen once. The chain recombines TRBV2 with TRBJ1-5, with 8 bases matching TRBD1. J was trimmed by 4 bases and V by 7 bases; bases with no gene match: 9. The CDR3 is 15 amino acids. Germline CDR1 SNHLY, CDR2 FYNNEI. The CDR3 sequence: CASTPDRASNQPQHF. For the CDR3, the DNA is TGTGCCAGCACCCCGGACAGGGCCAGTAATCAGCCCCAGCATTTT.